This T cell receptor beta chain was recovered during a study of T cell responses to AZD1222 COVID-19 vaccine. As regards this clone: What it recognizes is unknown.

Generated by immunoSEQ multiplex PCR, the TCRdb table keeps only in-frame clones and is missing some. The sample has around 99,000 clones, more than 70% seen once. Study outcomes and limitations: Repertoire sampling occurred only after the peak T cell response. Spike as a whole was targeted by vaccine-associated CD4 TCRs, dominant at 160-218 and 743-854.

Germline CDR1 SGHTS, CDR2 YDEGEE. V shed 0 bases and J shed 2 bases, with 12 bases lying between them. The CDR3 is 16 amino acids. This chain uses TRBV5-8 with TRBJ1-5; tentatively, D is TRBD1 (5 bases). This sequence was found in an adult who received the AZD1222 COVID-19 vaccine. The sample here was peripheral blood, taken 28 days after the second AZD1222 dose. The CDR3 reads CASSLEGAGGNQPQHF. CDR3 in DNA: TGTGCCAGCAGCTTGGAAGGGGCGGGGGGCAATCAGCCCCAGCATTTT.